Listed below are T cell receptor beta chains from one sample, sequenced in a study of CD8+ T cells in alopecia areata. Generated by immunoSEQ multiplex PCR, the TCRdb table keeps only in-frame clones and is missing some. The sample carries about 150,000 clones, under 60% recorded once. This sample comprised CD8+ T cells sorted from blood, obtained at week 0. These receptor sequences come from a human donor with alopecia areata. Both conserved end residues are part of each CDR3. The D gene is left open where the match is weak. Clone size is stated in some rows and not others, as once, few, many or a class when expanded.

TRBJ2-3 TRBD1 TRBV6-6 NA TGTGCCAGCAGTCCGAGACAGGGGTCAGATACGCAGTATTTT CASSPRQGSDTQYF
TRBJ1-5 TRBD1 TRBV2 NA TGTGCCAGCAGGAGGACAGGGGAGTATGGCAATCAGCCCCAGCATTTT CASRRTGEYGNQPQHF
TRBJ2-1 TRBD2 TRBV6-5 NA TGTGCCAGCAGTGCCCTAGCGGAGCCTTACAATGAGCAGTTCTTC CASSALAEPYNEQFF
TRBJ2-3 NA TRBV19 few TGTGCCAGTAGTATATCACAGCCGAGCACAGATACGCAGTATTTT CASSISQPSTDTQYF
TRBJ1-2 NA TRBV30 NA TGTGCCTGGAGCCCAGACGGTAACTATGGCTACACCTTC CAWSPDGNYGYTF
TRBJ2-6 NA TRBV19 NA TGTGCCAGTAGTATGACCTCTGGGGCCAACGTCCTGACTTTC CASSMTSGANVLTF
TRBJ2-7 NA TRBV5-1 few TGCGCCAGCAGCTTGACAGCCAGCGCCTACGAGCAGTACTTC CASSLTASAYEQYF
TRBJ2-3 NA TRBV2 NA TGTGCCAGCAGTGAAGCGGGGATTTGGGGAGACCCTAGCACAGATACGCAGTATTTT CASSEAGIWGDPSTDTQYF
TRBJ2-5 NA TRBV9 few TGTGCCAGCAGCCCGGGGGGCCACGGCCAAGAGACCCAGTACTTC CASSPGGHGQETQYF
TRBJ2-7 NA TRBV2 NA TGTGCCAGCAGTGTTCGAGGGGAGGTGTCCTACGAGCAGTACTTC CASSVRGEVSYEQYF
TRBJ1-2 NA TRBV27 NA TGTGCCAGCAGTAACACAGAAAACTATGGCTACACCTTC CASSNTENYGYTF
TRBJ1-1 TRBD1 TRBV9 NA TGTGCCAGCAGCGAGACTTTTAGTCCTACAGGGGGAACGGCTTTCTTT CASSETFSPTGGTAFF
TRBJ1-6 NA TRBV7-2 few TGTGCCAGCAGCTTATTCGGATCCAGGGTCGATTCACCCCTCCACTTT CASSLFGSRVDSPLHF
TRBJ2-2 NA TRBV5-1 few TGCGCCACCGCCCCGACGGGAGTACTCACCGGGGAGCTGTTTTTT CATAPTGVLTGELFF
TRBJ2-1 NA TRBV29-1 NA TGCAGCGTTGAACCGGACAGAGTATACAATGAGCAGTTCTTC CSVEPDRVYNEQFF
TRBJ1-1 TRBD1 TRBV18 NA TGTGCCAGCTCACCTAAGCCTCCGGGACAGGATTACACTGAAGCTTTCTTT CASSPKPPGQDYTEAFF
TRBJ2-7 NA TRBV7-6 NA TGTGCCAGCAGCCTAGGCGGGGTCGCCTACGAGCAGTACTTC CASSLGGVAYEQYF
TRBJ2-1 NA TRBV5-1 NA TGCGCCAGCAAGTGGGGGGCGAATGAGCAGTTCTTC CASKWGANEQFF
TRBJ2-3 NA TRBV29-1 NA TGCAGCGCCAACCCCCAAGCAGATACGCAGTATTTT CSANPQADTQYF
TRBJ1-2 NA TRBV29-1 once TGCAGCGTTGACGGGGGTTATAACTATGGCTACACCTTC CSVDGGYNYGYTF
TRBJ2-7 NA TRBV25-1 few TGTGCCAGCAGGATTGGATACGAGCAGTACTTC CASRIGYEQYF
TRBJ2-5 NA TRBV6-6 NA TGTGCCAGCAGTTACTCGGACAGTGGGGAGACCCAGTACTTC CASSYSDSGETQYF
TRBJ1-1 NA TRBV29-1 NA TGCAGCGTTGGTCTTGGTCTCGCTGAAGCTTTCTTT CSVGLGLAEAFF
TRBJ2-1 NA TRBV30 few TGTGCCTGGAGTGAACTCGACTCCTACAATGAGCAGTTCTTC CAWSELDSYNEQFF
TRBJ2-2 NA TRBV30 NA TGTGCCTGGAGCGACACGGTGCGGACCGGGGAGCTGTTTTTT CAWSDTVRTGELFF
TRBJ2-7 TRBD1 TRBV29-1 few TGCAGCGTTGAGGGACAGGGGGCCTACGAGCAGTACTTC CSVEGQGAYEQYF
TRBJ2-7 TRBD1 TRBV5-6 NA TGTGCCAGCAGCTTGGCCACGACAGGGTCCTACGAGCAGTACTTC CASSLATTGSYEQYF
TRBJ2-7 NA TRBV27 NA TGTGCCAGCAGTCTACGGGGCCTATCTTCCTACGAGCAGTACTTC CASSLRGLSSYEQYF
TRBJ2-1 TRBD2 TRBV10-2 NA TGCGCCAGCACCCCACGGGGGGGCCGAGGGAATGAGCAGTTCTTC CASTPRGGRGNEQFF
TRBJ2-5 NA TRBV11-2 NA TGTGCCAGCAGCTTAATAGAGGCAGGAGTGAGACCACAAGAGACCCAGTACTTC CASSLIEAGVRPQETQYF
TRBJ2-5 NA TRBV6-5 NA TGTGCCACCAGCTCGGGCCAAGAGACCCAGTACTTC CATSSGQETQYF
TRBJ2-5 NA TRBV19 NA TGTGCCAGTAGTATAGAAGGGATGGAAAGGGACGGGGTCGAAGAGACCCAGTACTTC CASSIEGMERDGVEETQYF
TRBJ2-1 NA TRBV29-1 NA TGCAGCGTTGTCCCCGCTGCCTACAATGAGCAGTTCTTC CSVVPAAYNEQFF
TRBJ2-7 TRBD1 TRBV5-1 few TGCGCCAGCAGCCCGGGACAGGGATCCTACGAGCAGTACTTC CASSPGQGSYEQYF
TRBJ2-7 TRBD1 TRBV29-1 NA TGCGCCGCGTTGGACAGGGGGAACGAGCAGTACTTC CAALDRGNEQYF
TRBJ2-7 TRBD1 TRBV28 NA TGTGCCAGCGGAGCACAGGGGTCCTACGAGCAGTACTTC CASGAQGSYEQYF
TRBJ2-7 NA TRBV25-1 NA TGTGCCAGCAGCGGGACTCGGAGCTCCTACGAGCAGTACTTC CASSGTRSSYEQYF
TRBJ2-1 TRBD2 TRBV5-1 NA TGCGCCAGCCGAATTAGCGGGGCTCACAATGAGCAGTTCTTC CASRISGAHNEQFF
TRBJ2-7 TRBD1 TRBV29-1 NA TGCAGCGGGAGGACAGGGATGTACGAGCAGTACTTC CSGRTGMYEQYF
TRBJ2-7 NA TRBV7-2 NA TGTGCCAGCAGCTTAATACAGGTCGAGCAGTACTTC CASSLIQVEQYF
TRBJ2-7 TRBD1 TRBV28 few TGTGCCAGCAGCACCGGGACAGAGAATTCCTACGAGCAGTACTTC CASSTGTENSYEQYF
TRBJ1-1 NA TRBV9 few TGTGCCAGCAGCTCCGGGGCAATGAACACTGAAGCTTTCTTT CASSSGAMNTEAFF
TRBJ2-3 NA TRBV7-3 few TGTGCCAGCAGCTTAACGGAGGAAGATACGCAGTATTTT CASSLTEEDTQYF
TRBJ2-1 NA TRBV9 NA TGTGCCAGCAGCGTAGGGATAGATCTCGGCCATGAGCAGTTCTTC CASSVGIDLGHEQFF
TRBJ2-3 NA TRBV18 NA TGTGCCAGCTCACAGTTCGACTTAGATACGCAGTATTTT CASSQFDLDTQYF
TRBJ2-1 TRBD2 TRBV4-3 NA TGCGCCAGCAGCCAGCTACTAGCGGGCGAGGACAATGAGCAGTTCTTC CASSQLLAGEDNEQFF
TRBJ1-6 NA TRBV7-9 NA TGTGCCAGCAGCGCGTCCTGGGGGCATTCACCCCTCCACTTT CASSASWGHSPLHF
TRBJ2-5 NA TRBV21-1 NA TGTGCCAGCATCCACGGACGGGCCCAAGAGACCCAGTACTTC CASIHGRAQETQYF
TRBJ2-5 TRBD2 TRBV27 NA TGTGCCAGCGGGACTAGCATAGAGACCCAGTACTTC CASGTSIETQYF
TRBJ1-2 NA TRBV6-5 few TGTGCCAGCACACACCAGAAGGACTATGGCTACACCTTC CASTHQKDYGYTF
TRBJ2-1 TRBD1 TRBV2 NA TGTGCCAGCAGTGACACCCACGGGACAGGGCTAACCTACAATGAGCAGTTCTTC CASSDTHGTGLTYNEQFF
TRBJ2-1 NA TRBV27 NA TGTGCCAGCAGTTGGTCCGGGGAGCAGTTCTTC CASSWSGEQFF
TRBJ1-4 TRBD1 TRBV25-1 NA TGTGCCAGCAGTGGAGGGGGCGAGGCTAATGAAAAACTGTTTTTT CASSGGGEANEKLFF
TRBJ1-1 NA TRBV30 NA TGTGCCTGGAGTCATCAGGGTAACACTGAAGCTTTCTTT CAWSHQGNTEAFF
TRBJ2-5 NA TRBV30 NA TGTGCCTGGAGTGCGGGGTTTGAGACCCAGTACTTC CAWSAGFETQYF
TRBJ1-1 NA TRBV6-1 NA TGTGCCAGCAGCGAAGATACCGGGACAGAAGCTTTCTTT CASSEDTGTEAFF
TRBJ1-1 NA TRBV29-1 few TGCAGCGCCCCGGACAACACTGAAGCTTTCTTT CSAPDNTEAFF
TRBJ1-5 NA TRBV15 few TGTGCCACCAGCAGAGTGGGGAACAATCAGCCCCAGCATTTT CATSRVGNNQPQHF
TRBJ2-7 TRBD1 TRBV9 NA TGTGCCAGCAGCGGTACCGGGACAGGCTCCTACGAGCAGTACTTC CASSGTGTGSYEQYF
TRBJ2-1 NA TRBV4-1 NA TGCGCCAGCAGCTTAGCGGACAATGAGCAGTTCTTC CASSLADNEQFF